The 25 T cell receptor beta chains below all came from one sample that was sequenced in a study of blood T cell repertoires in COVID-19. Using immunoSEQ multiplex PCR, the repertoire was profiled, and TCRdb retains in-frame clones only, with some absent. The sample yields 23,000 or so clones, about nine tenths seen once. The specimen sequenced was peripheral blood. The receptor source for this set is a man aged 45 to 65 with active COVID-19.

The chain recombines TRBV12-3 or TRBV12-4 with TRBJ2-5; D perhaps matches TRBD1 (6 bases). This CDR3 contains 13 residues. Trimming removed 6 bases from V and 4 bases from J, with 12 bases in between. CDR3 DNA: TGTGCCAGCAGCCACAGGGTATCAGAGACCCAGTACTTC. As protein: CASSHRVSETQYF.

The chain recombines TRBV2 with TRBJ2-6, with 8 bases aligning to TRBD1. The V gene's germline CDR1 is SNHLY and CDR2 FYNNEI. The CDR3 extends over 17 amino acids. V dropped 8 bases and J dropped 2; count of bases not matched to a gene: 11. The CDR3 is CASGGRTGLTGANVLTF. In DNA, the CDR3 is TGTGCCAGCGGGGGTAGGACAGGGCTGACTGGGGCCAACGTCCTGACTTTC.

V is TRBV18 and J is TRBJ1-1; perhaps TRBD1 as D (6 bases). CDR1 is KGHSH and CDR2 is LQKENI in the germline V gene. V dropped 2 bases and J dropped 0 bases, with 10 bases sitting between them. The CDR3 totals 15 residues. The CDR3 DNA reads as TGTGCCAGCTCACCAAAGGACAGTTTGAACACTGAAGCTTTCTTT. Translating gives CASSPKDSLNTEAFF.

V usage is TRBV18 and J usage is TRBJ2-5, with 11 bases lining up with TRBD2. Unmatched junction bases numbered 2, after V lost 2 bases and J lost 0 bases. The CDR3 sequence is 16 residues long. Germline-derived CDR1 and CDR2 are KGHSH and LQKENI. This chain's CDR3 is CASSPKTSGDQETQYF. DNA for the CDR3: TGTGCCAGCTCACCAAAGACTAGCGGGGACCAAGAGACCCAGTACTTC.

This chain uses TRBV2 with TRBJ2-2, with TRBD1 matching over 7 bases. The V gene's germline CDR1 is SNHLY and CDR2 FYNNEI. V was pared by 8 bases and J by 3 bases, with 6 bases of the junction left unmatched. The CDR3 runs to 14 residues. The CDR3 loop reads CASLPGQYTGELFF. In DNA form, the CDR3 reads TGTGCCAGCCTCCCGGGACAGTACACCGGGGAGCTGTTTTTT. The full variable domain, its missing parts supplied by reference TRBV2 and TRBJ2-2, is EPEVTQTPSHQVTQMGQEVILRCVPISNHLYFYWYRQILGQKVEFLVSFYNNEISEKSEIFDDQFSVERPDGSNFTLKIRSTKLEDSAMYFCASLPGQYTGELFFGEGSRLTVL.

This chain links TRBV10-1 with TRBJ1-1; 7 nucleotides match TRBD1. The CDR3 runs to 13 residues. Germline CDR1 WNHNN, CDR2 SYGVQD (reference sequence). V dropped 2 bases and J dropped 4; count of bases not matched to a gene: 1. The CDR3 bases are TGCGCCAGCAGTGAGCCAGGGGGCACTGAAGCTTTCTTT. This translates into CASSEPGGTEAFF.

V and J are TRBV27 and TRBJ2-5; 9 nucleotides match TRBD1. The J segment lost 5 bases and the V segment lost 6 bases, leaving 4 bases of the junction unmatched. CDR1 MNHEY and CDR2 SMNVEV come from the germline V gene (reference sequence). The CDR3 consists of 13 residues. The CDR3 region has the DNA TGTGCCAGCAGAACAGGGGGCAAGGAGACCCAGTACTTC. It translates to CASRTGGKETQYF.

The chain employs TRBV18 and TRBJ2-1; weak D call: TRBD2 (6 bases). The CDR3 runs to 15 residues. With 2 bases removed from V and 3 bases from J, the gap between germline ends came to 11 bases. CDR1 KGHSH and CDR2 LQKENI come from the germline V gene. The CDR3 DNA sequence: TGTGCCAGCTCACCAGGGGGGAACCGCTACAATGAGCAGTTCTTC. Translating gives CASSPGGNRYNEQFF.

V gene TRBV4-1 combines with J gene TRBJ1-2, with TRBD1 matching 12 bases. Germline V lookup: CDR1 MGHRA, CDR2 YSYEKL. There are 15 residues in the CDR3. J lost 6 bases, V lost 3 bases, and 5 bases had no gene match. CDR3 sequence: CASSQNRDRGHGYTF. In DNA form, the CDR3 reads TGCGCCAGCAGCCAGAACCGGGACAGGGGGCATGGCTACACCTTC.

This rearrangement joins TRBV6-2 or TRBV6-3 to TRBJ2-7, with D possibly being TRBD2 (5 bases). In germline, CDR1 is MNHEY, CDR2 SVGEGT. The CDR3 loop spans 16 amino acids. The ends were cut back, 5 bases at V and 2 bases at J, with 19 bases in the middle. CDR3 in DNA: TGTGCCAGCAGTGGCCCGACTACTCGATCTACCTACGAGCAGTACGTC. Translated: CASSGPTTRSTYEQYV.

The rearrangement links TRBV28 to TRBJ2-3, with 14 bases matching TRBD2. V dropped 3 bases and J dropped 4; count of bases not matched to a gene: 3. The CDR3 runs to 16 residues. CDR1 and CDR2 from the germline V gene are MDHEN and SYDVKM. CDR3 sequence reads: CASSFTTSGGADTQYF. Here the CDR3 DNA reads TGTGCCAGCAGTTTTACGACTAGCGGGGGGGCAGATACGCAGTATTTT.

The chain joins TRBV6-5 to TRBJ1-2; 8 bases are shared with TRBD1. This CDR3 spans 13 amino acids. V lost 5 bases to trimming and J lost 4 bases; unmatched junction nucleotides: 3. Germline CDR1 reads MNHEY; CDR2 reads SVGAGI. The CDR3 DNA reads as TGTGCCAGCAGTCGGGACAGGACCTATGGCTACACCTTC. This sequence encodes CASSRDRTYGYTF.

The chain links TRBV2 to TRBJ2-5, with TRBD2 matching over 7 bases. Trimming removed 4 bases from V and 4 bases from J; junction bases left unmatched: 12. The CDR3 covers 16 residues. Germline loops: CDR1 SNHLY, CDR2 FYNNEI. The CDR3 region has the DNA TGTGCCAGCAGTGGATCGGGAGGAGGGACTCGAGAGACCCAGTACTTC. It specifies CASSGSGGGTRETQYF.

V usage is TRBV5-1 and J usage is TRBJ1-1, with 9 bases matching TRBD1. V lost 2 bases and J lost 10; bases outside the gene matches: 15. The CDR3 covers 16 residues. Germline V CDR1 and CDR2: SGHRS, YFSETQ. CDR3 sequence: CASSFFGSGQGLLAFF. The CDR3 nucleotides read TGCGCCAGCAGCTTTTTTGGATCGGGACAGGGTTTGCTAGCTTTCTTT.

The V call is TRBV6-2 or TRBV6-3, the J call TRBJ2-7; 8 positions agree with TRBD1. This CDR3 spans 15 amino acids. Per the germline V gene, CDR1 is MNHEY and CDR2 is SVGEGT. V lost 4 bases and J lost 3; bases outside the gene matches: 8. CDR3 in DNA: TGTGCCAGCAGTTCTCGTGGACAGGGAGTCTACGAGCAGTACGTC. Its translation: CASSSRGQGVYEQYV.

The chain uses TRBV7-8 and TRBJ2-6, with a possible D match to TRBD1 (5 bases). Trimming took off 0 bases at V and 2 bases at J, with 8 bases between the two ends. The germline CDR1 and CDR2 sequences are SGHVS and FQNEAQ. This CDR3 spans 16 amino acids. The CDR3 nucleotides read TGTGCCAGCAGCTTAGCGCTAGGGGCTGGGGCCAACGTCCTGACTTTC. Its translation is CASSLALGAGANVLTF. The entire variable domain, with the rest obtained from reference TRBV7-8 and TRBJ2-6, is as follows: GAGVSQSPRYKVAKRGQDVALRCDPISGHVSLFWYQQALGQGPEFLTYFQNEAQLDKSGLPSDRFFAERPEGSVSTLKIQRTQQEDSAVYLCASSLALGAGANVLTFGAGSRLTVL.

The J gene is TRBJ2-1, the V gene TRBV5-6; TRBD1 agrees at 11 bases. V lost 4 bases and J lost 7; bases outside the gene matches: 13. The CDR3 totals 17 residues. The V gene's germline CDR1 is SGHDT and CDR2 YYEEEE. Written as DNA, the CDR3 is TGTGCCAGCAGCCCGAAGCGGACAGGGGGCAATATGAATGAGCAGTTCTTC. Translation gives CASSPKRTGGNMNEQFF.

The J gene is TRBJ2-2, the V gene TRBV6-2 or TRBV6-3, with TRBD1 as a possible D gene (6 bases). Per germline, CDR1 MNHEY and CDR2 SVGEGT. This CDR3 is built from 14 residues. Trimming took 6 bases from V and 4 from J, leaving 12 bases between them. CDR3 nucleotides: TGTGCCAGCAGCTGGGACAACACCACCGGGGAGCTGTTTTTT. This codes for CASSWDNTTGELFF.

This clone was seen once. The chain carries TRBV24-1 and TRBJ2-3; 8 bases are shared with TRBD1. The V and J ends lost 3 bases and 4 bases, in that order; junction bases with no gene match: 11. The CDR3 runs to 17 residues. Germline lookup yields CDR1 KGHDR and CDR2 SFDVKD. The CDR3: CATSDPRQGMVSDTQYF. The CDR3 nucleotides are TGTGCCACCAGTGATCCCCGACAGGGGATGGTCTCAGATACGCAGTATTTT.

This clone was seen only once. The chain has TRBV11-3 and TRBJ2-3; 9 bases map to TRBD2. In germline, CDR1 is SGHNT, CDR2 YENEEA. V was pared by 5 bases and J by 4 bases, with 4 bases of the junction left unmatched. This CDR3 is built from 14 residues. CDR3 protein: CASSQLAGSDTQYF. The CDR3 coding sequence is TGTGCCAGCAGCCAGCTAGCGGGATCAGATACGCAGTATTTT.

The V gene is TRBV6-1, the J gene TRBJ1-2; a possible D gene is TRBD1 (6 bases). There are 16 residues in the CDR3. V was trimmed by 1 base and J by 5 bases, leaving 17 bases between them. Per germline, CDR1 MNHNS and CDR2 SASEGT. The CDR3 region has the DNA TGTGCCAGCAGTGAAGGGGACGGGACATCTGGATATGGCTACACCTTC. This gives the protein CASSEGDGTSGYGYTF.

This clone was found once. The rearrangement uses TRBV5-1 and TRBJ1-2; D might be TRBD1 (6 bases). V lost 4 bases and J lost 2, with 15 bases in between. Germline assignment: CDR1 SGHRS and CDR2 YFSETQ. The CDR3 covers 15 residues. The CDR3 loop reads CASSPASTGNYGYTF. The CDR3 nucleotides read TGCGCCAGCAGCCCCGCCAGTACAGGGAACTATGGCTACACCTTC.

V gene TRBV3-1 (or the pseudogene TRBV3-2) combines with J gene TRBJ1-5; 8 nucleotides match TRBD1. Germline values: CDR1 LGHDT, CDR2 YNNKEL (reference sequence). V shed 0 bases and J 6 bases; nucleotides not matched to a gene: 4. The CDR3 loop spans 15 amino acids. The CDR3 DNA sequence: TGTGCCAGCAGCCAAGACTCAGGGGGCGGTCAGCCCCAGCATTTT. As protein: CASSQDSGGGQPQHF.

In its sample, this clone was seen once. The chain joins TRBV7-9 to TRBJ2-3; 7 bases are a match to TRBD2. This CDR3 is built from 15 residues. With V trimmed by 2 bases and J by 4 bases, 6 bases remained unmatched. Germline V CDR1 and CDR2: SEHNR, FQNEAQ (reference sequence). CDR3 sequence: CASSLRGVGADTQYF. As DNA, the CDR3 is TGTGCCAGCAGCTTACGGGGGGTTGGAGCAGATACGCAGTATTTT.

This clone came up once. The V call is TRBV7-9, the J call TRBJ2-7, with 7 bases matching TRBD1. The V gene's germline CDR1 is SEHNR and CDR2 FQNEAQ (reference sequence). The CDR3 has 15 amino acids. V lost 1 base and J lost 2; bases outside the gene matches: 5. CDR3 region: CASSLGQGVPYEQYF. In DNA form, the CDR3 reads TGTGCCAGCAGCTTAGGGCAGGGGGTGCCCTACGAGCAGTACTTC.